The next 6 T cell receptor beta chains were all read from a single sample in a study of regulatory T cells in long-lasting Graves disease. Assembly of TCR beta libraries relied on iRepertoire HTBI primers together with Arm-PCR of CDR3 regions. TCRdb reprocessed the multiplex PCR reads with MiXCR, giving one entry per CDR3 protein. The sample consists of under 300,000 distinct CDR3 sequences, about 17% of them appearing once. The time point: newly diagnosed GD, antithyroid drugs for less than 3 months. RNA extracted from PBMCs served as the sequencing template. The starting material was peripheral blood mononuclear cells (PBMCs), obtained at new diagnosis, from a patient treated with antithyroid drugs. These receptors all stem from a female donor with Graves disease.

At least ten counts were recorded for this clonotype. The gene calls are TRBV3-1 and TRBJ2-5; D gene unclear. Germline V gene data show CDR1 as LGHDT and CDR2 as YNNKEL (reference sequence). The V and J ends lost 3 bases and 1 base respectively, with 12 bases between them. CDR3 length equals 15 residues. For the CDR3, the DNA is TGTGCCAGCAGCCAGTTCCGCGGACCCCAAGAGACCCAGTACTTC. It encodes CASSQFRGPQETQYF.

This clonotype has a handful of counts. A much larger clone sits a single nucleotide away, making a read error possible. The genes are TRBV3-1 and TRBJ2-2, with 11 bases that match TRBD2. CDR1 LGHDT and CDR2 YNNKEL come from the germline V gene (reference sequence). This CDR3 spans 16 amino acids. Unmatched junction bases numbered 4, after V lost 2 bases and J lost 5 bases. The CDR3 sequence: CASSQYSGRATGELFF. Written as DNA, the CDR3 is TGTGCCAGCAGCCAATATAGCGGGAGGGCAACCGGGGAGCTGTTTTTT.

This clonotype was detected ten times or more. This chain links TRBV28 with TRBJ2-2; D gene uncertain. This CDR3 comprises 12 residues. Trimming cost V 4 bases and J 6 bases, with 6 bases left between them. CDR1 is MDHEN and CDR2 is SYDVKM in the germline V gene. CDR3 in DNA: TGTGCCAGCAGTTGGAAGGCCGGGGAGCTGTTTTTT. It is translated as CASSWKAGELFF. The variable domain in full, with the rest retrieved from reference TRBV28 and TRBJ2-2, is DVKVTQSSRYLVKRTGEKVFLECVQDMDHENMFWYRQDPGLGLRLIYFSYDVKMKEKGDIPEGYSVSREKKERFSLILESASTNQTSMYLCASSWKAGELFFGEGSRLTVL.

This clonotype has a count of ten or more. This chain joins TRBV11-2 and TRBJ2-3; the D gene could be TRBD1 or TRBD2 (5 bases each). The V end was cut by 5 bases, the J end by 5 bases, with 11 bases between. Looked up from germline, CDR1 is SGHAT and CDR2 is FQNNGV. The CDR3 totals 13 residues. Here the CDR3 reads CASSRGAGDTQYF. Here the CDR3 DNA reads TGTGCCAGCAGCCGAGGGGCTGGAGATACGCAGTATTTT. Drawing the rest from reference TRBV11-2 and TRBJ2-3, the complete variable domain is EAGVAQSPRYKIIEKRQSVAFWCNPISGHATLYWYQQILGQGPKLLIQFQNNGVVDDSQLPKDRFSAERLKGVDSTLKIQPAKLEDSAVYLCASSRGAGDTQYFGPGTRLTVL.

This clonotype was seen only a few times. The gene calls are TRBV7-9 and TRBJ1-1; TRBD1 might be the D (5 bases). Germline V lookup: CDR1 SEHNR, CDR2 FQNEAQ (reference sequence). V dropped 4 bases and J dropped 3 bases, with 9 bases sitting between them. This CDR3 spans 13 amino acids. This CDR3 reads CASSYEGDTEAFF. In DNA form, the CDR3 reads TGTGCCAGCAGCTACGAAGGGGACACTGAAGCTTTCTTT.

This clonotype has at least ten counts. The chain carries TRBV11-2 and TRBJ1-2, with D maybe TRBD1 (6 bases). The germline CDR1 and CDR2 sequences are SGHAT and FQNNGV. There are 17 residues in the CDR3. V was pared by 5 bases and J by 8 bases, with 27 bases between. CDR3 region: CASSPFLGGAALSGYTF. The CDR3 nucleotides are TGTGCCAGCAGCCCGTTCTTAGGGGGAGCAGCCCTCTCCGGCTACACCTTC.